This TCR beta chain was obtained from a study of T cell responses to AZD1222 COVID-19 vaccine. Study at large: Recipients boosted at about 4 weeks or about 12 weeks are pooled. Study-level results: Only a handful of AZD1222 recipients, several in all, had baseline seropositivity. White British people made up most donors, females outnumbered males, and clonal diversity was possibly underestimated.

Comment on this clone: Its antigen is currently unknown.

This CDR3 has 13 residues. Germline CDR1 is SNHLY and CDR2 is FYNNEI. V lost 5 bases and J 0 bases, leaving 5 bases between the germline ends. Profiling relied on immunoSEQ multiplex PCR, and the TCRdb table lists in-frame clones only, not all of them. Of approximately 150,000 clones in the sample, more than 85% are singletons; the top ten hold less than 2.5%. The clonotype was recovered from an adult in good health. This chain uses TRBV2 with TRBJ2-1; weak D call: TRBD1 (5 bases). Sequences were derived from peripheral blood, sampled on day 0 of AZD1222 vaccination. The CDR3 spells CASSQGSYNEQFF. The CDR3, as DNA: TGTGCCAGCAGTCAGGGCTCCTACAATGAGCAGTTCTTC.